This passage covers 17 T cell receptor beta chains from one sample sequenced in a study of radiotherapy plus CTLA-4 blockade in lung cancer. Clones were sequenced by immunoSEQ multiplex PCR, and TCRdb holds only the in-frame ones, with some missing. The sample includes roughly 45,000 clones, around 63% of them seen just once. This specimen was peripheral blood, taken from a patient treated with radiotherapy plus ipilimumab. The source is a human donor with non-small cell lung cancer who had a partial response to radiotherapy plus ipilimumab.

This clone showed up just a few times. The chain joins TRBV5-6 to TRBJ1-2; D is unclear. Per the germline V gene, CDR1 is SGHDT and CDR2 is YYEEEE. The V end lost 5 bases, the J end lost 4 bases, and 12 bases lay between the germline ends. The CDR3 is 13 amino acids. CDR3 in amino acids: CASRGRPTYGYTF. The DNA of the CDR3 is TGTGCCAGCAGGGGCAGGCCGACCTATGGCTACACCTTC.

The CDR3 loop is CASLAGTRGNEQFF. CDR3 in DNA: TGTGCCAGCCTCGCCGGGACTAGGGGTAATGAGCAGTTCTTC. The chain employs TRBV6-1 and TRBJ2-1; TRBD2 matches at 8 bases. The CDR3 is 14 amino acids. Germline lookup yields CDR1 MNHNS and CDR2 SASEGT. Trimming removed 8 bases from V and 7 bases from J; junction bases left unmatched: 10.

The chain is built from TRBV10-2 and TRBJ2-1; a possible D gene is TRBD1 (6 bases). V lost 4 bases, J lost 2 bases, and 12 bases lay in between. The CDR3 is 15 amino acids. Germline V lookup: CDR1 WSHSY, CDR2 SAAADI. CDR3 bases: TGCGCCAGCAGTGGTGGACAGAGGACCTACAATGAGCAGTTCTTC. This gives the protein CASSGGQRTYNEQFF.

The genes are TRBV9 and TRBJ2-1; D is unclear. Germline lookup yields CDR1 SGDLS and CDR2 YYNGEE. Deletions cut 0 bases from V and 9 bases from J, with 16 bases between. The CDR3 is 15 residues long. The DNA of the CDR3 is TGTGCCAGCAGCGTAGGAAGCTTCGTTGTAAGTGAGCAGTTCTTC. It is translated as CASSVGSFVVSEQFF.

The chain links TRBV7-2 to TRBJ2-2; 10 positions match TRBD2. CDR1 and CDR2 (germline): SGHTA, FQGNSA. CDR3 length: 14 residues. V trimming: 6 bases; J trimming: 6 bases; junction bases outside the gene matches: 4. The CDR3 reads CASRGSGGAGELFF. The CDR3 DNA is TGTGCCAGCAGGGGAAGCGGGGGGGCCGGGGAGCTGTTTTTT. Complete variable domain (other parts from reference TRBV7-2 and TRBJ2-2): GAGVSQSPSNKVTEKGKDVELRCDPISGHTALYWYRQSLGQGLEFLIYFQGNSAPDKSGLPSDRFSAERTGGSVSTLTIQRTQQEDSAVYLCASRGSGGAGELFFGEGSRLTVL.

CDR3 DNA: TGCAGCGTCGTAGCGGGAACCGCCTACGAGCAGTACTTC. The encoded protein is CSVVAGTAYEQYF. The chain has TRBV29-1 and TRBJ2-7; 8 positions agree with TRBD2. This CDR3 comprises 13 residues. J lost 2 bases, V lost 6 bases, and 6 bases had no gene match. In germline, CDR1 is SQVTM, CDR2 ANQGSEA.

The chain has TRBV6-1 and TRBJ2-7; perhaps TRBD2 as D (5 bases). V was pared by 3 bases and J by 1 base, with 10 bases between. Germline V gene lookup returns CDR1 MNHNS and CDR2 SASEGT. This CDR3 is 14 amino acids long. CDR3: CASSDRRGSYEQYF. The CDR3 coding sequence is TGTGCCAGCAGTGACAGGCGAGGGTCCTACGAGCAGTACTTC.

The V and J genes are TRBV6-6 and TRBJ2-7; a possible D gene is TRBD2 (5 bases). Germline CDR1 and CDR2: MNHNY and SVGAGI (reference sequence). The CDR3 is 11 amino acids. With 6 bases removed from V and 9 bases from J, the gap between germline ends came to 12 bases. CDR3 loop: CASRLEGRQYF. The CDR3 DNA reads TGTGCCAGCAGATTAGAGGGTCGGCAGTACTTC.

The rearrangement links TRBV6-5 to TRBJ2-7; maybe TRBD1 (5 bases). The CDR3 extends over 13 amino acids. Germline V gene lookup returns CDR1 MNHEY and CDR2 SVGAGI. Trimming took 2 bases from V and 6 from J, leaving 11 bases between them. CDR3 in DNA: TGTGCCAGCAGTTACGAGATTAGGGGCGAGCAGTACTTC. It codes for CASSYEIRGEQYF.

CDR3 DNA sequence: TGTGCCAGCAGAGGACTAGTTAATGAGCAGTTCTTC. This encodes CASRGLVNEQFF. V is TRBV5-6 and J is TRBJ2-1; 7 positions agree with TRBD2. The V and J ends lost 5 bases and 7 bases, in that order; junction bases with no gene match: 3. This CDR3 spans 12 amino acids. The germline V gene encodes CDR1 SGHDT and CDR2 YYEEEE. Variable domain in full (rest from reference TRBV5-6 and TRBJ2-1): DAGVTQSPTHLIKTRGQQVTLRCSPKSGHDTVSWYQQALGQGPQFIFQYYEEEERQRGNFPDRFSGHQFPNYSSELNVNALLLGDSALYLCASRGLVNEQFFGPGTRLTVL.

This rearrangement joins TRBV9 to TRBJ2-1; weak D call: TRBD1 (6 bases). CDR3 size: 14 residues. Germline loops: CDR1 SGDLS, CDR2 YYNGEE. V was clipped by 6 bases and J by 2 bases, with 12 bases between them. For the CDR3, the DNA is TGTGCCAGCAACATGGGGGCGACCTACAATGAGCAGTTCTTC. Its translation is CASNMGATYNEQFF.

This clone was observed a few times. The chain recombines TRBV6-5 with TRBJ2-2, with a tentative D call TRBD1 (6 bases). V gave up 6 bases and J gave up 1 base, with 9 bases separating them. CDR3 size: 14 residues. Germline V lookup: CDR1 MNHEY, CDR2 SVGAGI. This chain's CDR3 is CASSPTGNTGELFF. CDR3 nucleotides: TGTGCCAGCAGCCCGACAGGGAACACCGGGGAGCTGTTTTTT.

The chain couples TRBV2 to TRBJ1-5, with a tentative D call TRBD1 (6 bases). The CDR3 sequence is 15 residues long. V lost 4 bases and J 5 bases, leaving 15 bases between the germline ends. The germline CDR1 and CDR2 sequences are SNHLY and FYNNEI. The CDR3 region is CASSGGQFQDQPQHF. CDR3 nucleotides: TGTGCCAGCAGTGGGGGACAATTCCAGGATCAGCCCCAGCATTTT.

The J gene is TRBJ1-3, the V gene TRBV9; 8 bases are shared with TRBD1. CDR3 length: 16 residues. J gave up 4 bases and V 4 bases, and 10 bases lay outside the gene matches. Germline-derived CDR1 and CDR2 are SGDLS and YYNGEE. Here the CDR3 DNA reads TGTGCCAGCAGCTTCCTTGGACAGGGCGTAGGAAACACCATATATTTT. Amino acids: CASSFLGQGVGNTIYF. Together with reference TRBV9 and TRBJ1-3, the CDR3 gives the full variable domain: DSGVTQTPKHLITATGQRVTLRCSPRSGDLSVYWYQQSLDQGLQFLIQYYNGEERAKGNILERFSAQQFPDLHSELNLSSLELGDSALYFCASSFLGQGVGNTIYFGEGSWLTVV.

This clone was detected a few times. The V call is TRBV6-6, the J call TRBJ1-1; weak D call: TRBD1 (6 bases). Per germline, CDR1 MNHNY and CDR2 SVGAGI (reference sequence). V was cut by 6 bases and J by 4 bases, with 9 bases left in between. This CDR3 comprises 12 residues. The CDR3: CASRDRSTEAFF. The CDR3, as DNA: TGTGCCAGCAGAGACAGGAGCACTGAAGCTTTCTTT.

The chain couples TRBV4-3 to TRBJ2-2; maybe TRBD2 (7 bases). Germline CDR1 and CDR2: LGHNA and YSLEER. This CDR3 spans 15 amino acids. Trimming removed 1 base from V and 7 bases from J, with 13 bases in between. CDR3 nucleotide sequence: TGCGCCAGCAGCCAAGTCCTAGGGGGGGTCGGGGAGCTGTTTTTT. Residues: CASSQVLGGVGELFF.

This clone appeared a few times. The chain recombines TRBV29-1 with TRBJ1-2; 7 positions agree with TRBD1. V was clipped by 0 bases and J by 1 base; unmatched bases: 8. In germline, CDR1 is SQVTM, CDR2 ANQGSEA. The CDR3 sequence is 16 residues long. The CDR3 region has the DNA TGCAGCGTTGAAGAGGGACAGACTATTATTAACTATGGCTACACCTTC. This codes for CSVEEGQTIINYGYTF. Using reference TRBV29-1 and TRBJ1-2 for the parts outside the CDR3, the full variable domain is SAVISQKPSRDICQRGTSLTIQCQVDSQVTMMFWYRQQPGQSLTLIATANQGSEATYESGFVIDKFPISRPNLTFSTLTVSNMSPEDSSIYLCSVEEGQTIINYGYTFGSGTRLTVV.